A single sample gave rise to the 26 T cell receptor beta chains below, sequenced in a study of CXCR3-negative and CXCR3-positive naive CD8 T cells. The authors prepared UMI-labeled TRB cDNA libraries by 5' RACE. TCRdb reprocessed the 5' RACE reads and reports one entry per CDR3 protein, with no DNA. Recorded for this sample: 100,000 to 150,000 distinct CDR3 sequences. Sequenced sample: naive CXCR3- CD8+ T cells from blood. As to subset: CD45RO-CCR7+CD27+CD95- naive CD8+ T cells lacking CXCR3 (TNR3-). All receptors derive from a human donor in good health. Some clones in this sample may be carry-over from other donors' samples.

The V gene is TRBV6-2 or TRBV6-3, the J gene TRBJ2-5; TCRdb's D call, TRBD2, is unchecked because there is no DNA. Looked up from germline, CDR1 is MNHEY and CDR2 is SVGEGT. This CDR3 is built from 15 residues. The CDR3 loop reads CASRTWTSGEETQYF.

V gene TRBV4-3 combines with J gene TRBJ1-2; the TCRdb call, TRBD1, lacks DNA for checking. Germline CDR1 LGHNA, CDR2 YSLEER. The CDR3 contains 16 residues. The CDR3 here is CASSLNRGRLNYGYTF.

This sequence joins TRBV5-1 and TRBJ1-2. Germline V gene data show CDR1 as SGHRS and CDR2 as YFSETQ. The CDR3 runs 15 residues. CDR3 sequence reads: CASSLIGDSPYGYTF.

The rearrangement links TRBV21-1 to TRBJ2-7; TCRdb proposes TRBD1, but this gene call is untestable without DNA. TRBV21-1 represents a pseudogene. The CDR3 loop spans 16 amino acids. The CDR3 here is CASSSLKRTGKYEQYF.

V gene TRBV25-1 combines with J gene TRBJ1-2; checking the TCRdb D call of TRBD1 is not possible without DNA. Germline V lookup: CDR1 MGHDK, CDR2 SYGVNS. The length of the CDR3 is 15 residues. CDR3 region: CASSEGPRLDYGYTF.

The gene calls are TRBV10-3 and TRBJ1-2; TCRdb selects TRBD1, and the lack of DNA leaves this call unchecked. Per the germline V gene, CDR1 is ENHRY and CDR2 is SYGVKD. The CDR3 has 14 residues. The chain's CDR3 is CAISETGARYGYTF.

V is TRBV2 and J is TRBJ2-7; there is no DNA to check the TCRdb D call of TRBD1. The V gene's germline CDR1 is SNHLY and CDR2 FYNNEI. This CDR3 spans 15 amino acids. The CDR3 sequence is CASSEVPGASYEQYF.

V is TRBV4-1 and J is TRBJ2-1. This CDR3 is built from 15 residues. Germline assignment: CDR1 MGHRA and CDR2 YSYEKL. Here the CDR3 reads CASSQEYSVGNEQFF.

This chain links TRBV19 with TRBJ2-3; the D gene TCRdb calls, TRBD2, cannot be checked with no DNA. Germline V gene sequence: CDR1 LNHDA, CDR2 SQIVND (reference sequence). CDR3 size: 17 residues. CDR3 protein: CASSPYPGTSKADTQYF.

The chain couples TRBV6-6 to TRBJ2-3; TCRdb names TRBD1, which stays unverified in the absence of DNA. The CDR3 covers 17 residues. CDR1 is MNHNY, CDR2 SVGAGI, per germline (reference sequence). This CDR3 reads CASSPAPQGGAADTQYF.

This sequence joins TRBV29-1 and TRBJ2-1; TCRdb's D gene call, TRBD2, goes unchecked for lack of DNA. CDR1 SQVTM and CDR2 ANQGSEA come from the germline V gene. This CDR3 comprises 14 residues. CDR3 amino acids: CSAPPGLAGNEQFF.

The CDR3 spells CSVEEGYNEQFF. The chain recombines TRBV29-1 with TRBJ2-1. The germline gives CDR1 SQVTM, CDR2 ANQGSEA. The CDR3 is 12 amino acids.

The rearrangement uses TRBV7-2 and TRBJ1-5. The germline gives CDR1 SGHTA, CDR2 FQGNSA. The CDR3 runs to 17 residues. The CDR3 reads CASSPGVGVYSNQPQHF.

The chain employs TRBV5-1 and TRBJ2-1; TCRdb lists TRBD2, though no DNA is available to test this call. CDR3 size: 16 residues. Germline V lookup: CDR1 SGHRS, CDR2 YFSETQ. This chain's CDR3 is CASSYSISGGRGEQFF.

This rearrangement joins TRBV5-1 to TRBJ2-3. Germline V gives CDR1 SGHRS, CDR2 YFSETQ. CDR3 length equals 13 residues. The chain's CDR3 is CASNSDATDTQYF.

CDR3 in amino acids: CASREGLVYEQYF. The chain has TRBV5-5 and TRBJ2-7; there is no DNA to check the TCRdb D call of TRBD2. The V gene's germline CDR1 is SGHKS and CDR2 YYEKEE (reference sequence). This CDR3 is 13 amino acids long.

The V gene is TRBV9, the J gene TRBJ2-1; TCRdb gives TRBD2 as the D gene, but with no DNA this cannot be confirmed. The CDR3 runs to 18 residues. CDR1 and CDR2 (germline): SGDLS, YYNGEE. The CDR3: CASSVGGVGTRGYNEQFF.

V and J are TRBV9 and TRBJ2-1; no DNA is available, so the TRBD2 call from TCRdb remains unchecked. The CDR3 contains 18 residues. Germline-derived CDR1 and CDR2 are SGDLS and YYNGEE. The CDR3 is CASSVVSSGRGFPNEQFF. Using reference TRBV9 and TRBJ2-1 for the parts outside the CDR3, the full variable domain is DSGVTQTPKHLITATGQRVTLRCSPRSGDLSVYWYQQSLDQGLQFLIQYYNGEERAKGNILERFSAQQFPDLHSELNLSSLELGDSALYFCASSVVSSGRGFPNEQFFGPGTRLTVL.

The rearrangement links TRBV11-3 to TRBJ2-1; TCRdb's assignment of TRBD2 cannot be checked, as there is no DNA. Germline values: CDR1 SGHNT, CDR2 YENEEA. This CDR3 has 15 residues. The CDR3 sequence: CASSLVGTSRGEQFF.

This chain joins TRBV19 and TRBJ2-7; TCRdb indicates TRBD2, and absent DNA this call remains unverified. This CDR3 contains 14 residues. The germline V gene has CDR1 LNHDA and CDR2 SQIVND (reference sequence). The CDR3 protein is CASSSGLAGYEQYF.

V usage is TRBV28 and J usage is TRBJ1-1; the D gene TCRdb calls, TRBD1, cannot be checked with no DNA. Germline lookup yields CDR1 MDHEN and CDR2 SYDVKM. The CDR3 is made up of 13 amino acids. CDR3 in amino acids: CASSQQGNTEAFF.

The gene calls are TRBV4-1 and TRBJ2-7. In germline, CDR1 is MGHRA, CDR2 YSYEKL. This CDR3 region has 16 residues. The CDR3 spells CASSQDLKIPFYEQYF.

The gene calls are TRBV29-1 and TRBJ2-7; TCRdb indicates TRBD1, and absent DNA this call remains unverified. The CDR3 length is 13 residues. The germline V gene has CDR1 SQVTM and CDR2 ANQGSEA. Here the CDR3 reads CSVEGTGGYEQYF.

V gene TRBV12-3 or TRBV12-4 combines with J gene TRBJ2-1; checking the TCRdb D call of TRBD1 is not possible without DNA. The CDR3 covers 13 residues. The CDR3 spells CASSPGRDNEQFF.

The chain uses TRBV6-5 and TRBJ1-2. CDR3 length: 16 residues. CDR1 and CDR2 from the germline V gene are MNHEY and SVGAGI. The CDR3 here is CASSLTEYSTNYGYTF.

V is TRBV28 and J is TRBJ2-3; the D call of TRBD2 rests on TCRdb alone, since no DNA is present to check it. The CDR3 loop spans 17 amino acids. In germline, CDR1 is MDHEN, CDR2 SYDVKM. CDR3 region: CASSSGLAGGPSDTQYF.